This TCR beta chain was profiled in a study of vaccination and CD4 T cells after COVID-19. Study details: The peptides that stimulated the cells were overlapping spike peptides from SARS-CoV-2, HCoV-NL63, HCoV-OC43 and HCoV-229E.

The CDR3 consists of 18 residues. The Oncomine TCR Beta short-read assay was what sequenced the DNA obtained from cultured CD4+ T cells. MiXCR, run by TCRdb on the PCR reads, gives a single entry per CDR3 protein. Here the sample spans several thousand distinct CDR3 sequences, less than 25% being singletons. This clonotype is a singleton in its sample. Its antigen is currently unknown. The treatment here: 10-day PBMC culture with coronavirus spike peptide pools or control peptides (ViraFEST assay). The chain joins TRBV21-1 to TRBJ1-6; TRBD1 is the table's D call and was not checked against the DNA. TRBV21-1 is a listed pseudogene. This specimen was CD4+ T cells from blood, cultured in vitro, taken after SARS-CoV-2 vaccination. The clonotype comes from a human donor who had recovered from COVID-19. The CDR3 reads CASSKARGISSYNSPLHF. The DNA for the CDR3 is TGTGCCAGCAGCAAAGCCCGGGGCATAAGCTCCTATAATTCACCCCTCCACTTT.